This TCR beta chain was identified during a study of post-analysis software for immune sequencing data. Study-wide points: Four or five TRBV segments, TRBV5-6, TRBV5-1 and TRBV20-1 among them, were found more frequent in patients than controls.

V lost 4 bases to trimming and J lost 6 bases; unmatched junction nucleotides: 4. The CDR3 has 14 residues. Built from TCR beta cDNA, the libraries had unique molecular identifiers in them. TCRdb ran MiXCR on the PCR reads and lists one entry per CDR3 protein. The sample includes under 650,000 distinct CDR3 sequences, roughly 46% of them seen just once. Note on this clonotype: The antigen remains undetermined.

Sequencing was performed on blood. V gene TRBV12-3 or TRBV12-4 combines with J gene TRBJ2-7; TRBD1 matches 12 bases. The clonotype comes from a girl under 18 with multiple sclerosis. CDR3 sequence: CASSSGTGGGEQYF. As DNA, the CDR3 is TGTGCCAGCAGTTCCGGGACAGGGGGCGGCGAGCAGTACTTC.